This TCR beta chain was sequenced for a study of blood T cells in healthy people across ages. Each donor supplied about 9.6 milliliters of peripheral blood. The CDR3 extends over 14 amino acids. From germline, CDR1 is MNHEY and CDR2 SVGAGI. The V and J ends lost 6 bases and 11 bases, in that order; junction bases with no gene match: 8. The authors ran a second PCR of about 6 to 11 cycles using a sample-barcoded 5' primer and a J-beta primer mix. The template-switch adaptor, which had 12 random nucleotides, put a tag on each cDNA molecule. Any given sample supplied a minimum of 2.5 million CDR3-containing paired-end reads. TCRdb called the 5' RACE reads again in MiXCR, with one record for every CDR3 protein. Among roughly 570,000 distinct CDR3 sequences, roughly 29% were seen once, and the ten largest hold about 18%.

The specimen sequenced was blood. The receptor comes from a woman between 70 and 85 years old in good health. The chain couples TRBV6-5 to TRBJ1-5, with 12 bases lining up with TRBD1. The CDR3 reads CASRGQGAFRAQHF. DNA of the CDR3: TGTGCCAGCAGGGGACAGGGGGCCTTTAGGGCCCAGCATTTT.